This T cell receptor beta chain appears in the sequencing data of a study of tumor and adjacent non-tumor tissue in lung cancer. Study context: Patients comprised roughly 12 adenocarcinoma, a couple of squamous cell carcinoma and 1 small cell lung cancer. Stage I to III disease affected some 11 men and 5 women aged roughly 31 to 76. Samples averaged roughly 4.2 million productive TCRbeta reads each.

The template was RNA from unsorted bulk tissue. This non-tumor lung sample came from over 3 cm beyond the tumor edge. The library came from three nested PCR rounds adapted from ARM-PCR protocols. TCRdb passed the multiplex PCR reads through MiXCR, listing each CDR3 protein once. The data show 94,000 or so distinct CDR3 sequences, around three quarters seen once. The CDR3 has 16 amino acids. Germline V CDR1 and CDR2: SQVTM, ANQGSEA. Whole-study results and caveats: Top 100 clones took a larger repertoire share in normal lung.

Only one count was recorded for this clonotype. Its antigen is currently unknown. An end of the junction does not agree with germline; a read error may underlie this. The sequence was collected from a woman between 45 and 60 years old with non-small cell lung cancer. Sequencing used distant non-tumor lung tissue. The gene calls are TRBV29-1 and TRBJ2-1, with D tentatively TRBD2 (5 bases). CDR3 nucleotide sequence: TGCAGCGTTGAAGATCCAAATAGGCGGGCCTACATTGAGCAGTTCTTC. This sequence encodes CSVEDPNRRAYIEQFF.